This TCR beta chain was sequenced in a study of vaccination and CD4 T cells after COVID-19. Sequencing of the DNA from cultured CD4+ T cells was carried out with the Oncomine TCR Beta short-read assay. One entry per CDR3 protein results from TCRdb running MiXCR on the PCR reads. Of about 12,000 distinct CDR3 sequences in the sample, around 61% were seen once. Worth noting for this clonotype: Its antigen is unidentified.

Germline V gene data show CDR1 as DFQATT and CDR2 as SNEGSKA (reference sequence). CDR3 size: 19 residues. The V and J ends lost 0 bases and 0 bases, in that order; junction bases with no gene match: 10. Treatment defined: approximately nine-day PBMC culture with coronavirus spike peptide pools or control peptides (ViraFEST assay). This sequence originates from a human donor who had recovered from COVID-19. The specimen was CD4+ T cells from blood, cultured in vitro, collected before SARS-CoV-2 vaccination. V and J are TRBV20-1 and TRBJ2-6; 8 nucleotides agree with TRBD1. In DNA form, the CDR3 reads TGCAGTGCTAGAGAGGTTCCAGGACAGGGACACTCTGGGGCCAACGTCCTGACTTTC. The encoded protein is CSAREVPGQGHSGANVLTF.